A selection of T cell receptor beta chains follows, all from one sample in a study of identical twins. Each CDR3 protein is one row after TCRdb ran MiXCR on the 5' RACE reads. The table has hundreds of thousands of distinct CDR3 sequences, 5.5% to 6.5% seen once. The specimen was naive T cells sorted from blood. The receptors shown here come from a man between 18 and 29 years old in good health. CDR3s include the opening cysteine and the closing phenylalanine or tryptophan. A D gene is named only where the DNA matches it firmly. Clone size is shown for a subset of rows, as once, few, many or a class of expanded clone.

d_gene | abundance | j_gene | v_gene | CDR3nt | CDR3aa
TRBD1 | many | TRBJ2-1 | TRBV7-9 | TGTGCCAGCAGAGATCGGACAGGGGGCTACAATGATGAGCAGTTCTTC | CASRDRTGGYNDEQFF
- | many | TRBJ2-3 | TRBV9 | TGTGCCAGCAGCGTGTGGGACACAGATACGCAGTATTTT | CASSVWDTDTQYF
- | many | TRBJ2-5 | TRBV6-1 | TGTGCCAGCAGCCCACCAGAGACCCAGTACTTC | CASSPPETQYF
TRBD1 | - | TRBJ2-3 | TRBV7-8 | TGTGCCAGCAGCGCGGGACAGGGAGGCCCAGATACGCAGTATTTT | CASSAGQGGPDTQYF
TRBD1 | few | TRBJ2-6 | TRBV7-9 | TGTGCCAGCAGCTCCGGGACAGGGTACTCTGGGGCCAACGTCCTGACTTTC | CASSSGTGYSGANVLTF
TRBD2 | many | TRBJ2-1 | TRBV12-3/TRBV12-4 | TGTGCCAGCAGGGTATCAGCGGGAGTGGGGTGGCAGTTCTTC | CASRVSAGVGWQFF
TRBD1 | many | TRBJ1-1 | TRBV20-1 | TGCAGTGCTAGAAAGAGGACAGGGGGACGCACTGAAGCTTTCTTT | CSARKRTGGRTEAFF
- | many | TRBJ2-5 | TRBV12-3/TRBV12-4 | TGTGCCAGCAGTTTATGGGCAGGGAGGGAGACCCAGTACTTC | CASSLWAGRETQYF
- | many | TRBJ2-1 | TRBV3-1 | TGTGCCAGCAGCCCCATGGAGGGGGTTGTTGGTGAGCAGTTCTTC | CASSPMEGVVGEQFF
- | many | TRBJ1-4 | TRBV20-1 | TGCAGTGCTAGTACGGGAAATGAAAAACTGTTTTTT | CSASTGNEKLFF
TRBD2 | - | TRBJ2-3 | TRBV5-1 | TGCGCCAGCAGCTTGTTTAGGACTAGCGGAGGCCCTTGGGGAGATACGCAGTATTTT | CASSLFRTSGGPWGDTQYF
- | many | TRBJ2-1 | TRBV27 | TGTGCCAGCAGTTTATATAGCGGCTCGTCCTACAATGAGCAGTTCTTC | CASSLYSGSSYNEQFF
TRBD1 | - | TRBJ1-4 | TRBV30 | TGTGCCTGGAGTGTACACGGGACAGGGTATGAAAAACTGTTTTTT | CAWSVHGTGYEKLFF
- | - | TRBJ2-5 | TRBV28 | TGTGCCAGCAGTCCCTCCGGACCTGAGGAGACCCAGTACTTC | CASSPSGPEETQYF
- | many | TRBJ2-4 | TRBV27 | TGTGCCAGCAGTCCAGGACAGCGCCTAGCCAAAAACATTCAGTACTTC | CASSPGQRLAKNIQYF
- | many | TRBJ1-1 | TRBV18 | TGTGCCAGCTCACCAGGCAGGAACACTGAAGCTTTCTTT | CASSPGRNTEAFF
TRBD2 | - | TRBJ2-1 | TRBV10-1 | TGCGCCAGCAGTGGAGGGAGGGCCGACTACAATGAGCAGTTCTTC | CASSGGRADYNEQFF
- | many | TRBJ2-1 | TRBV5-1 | TGCGCCAGCAGCTCACGGTCTGCACCTAACAATGAGCAGTTCTTC | CASSSRSAPNNEQFF
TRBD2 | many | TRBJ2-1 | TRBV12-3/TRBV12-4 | TGTGCCAGCAGTTCCTTGGGACAGAACCCTACTAGCGGGGGAGACAATGAGCAGTTCTTC | CASSSLGQNPTSGGDNEQFF
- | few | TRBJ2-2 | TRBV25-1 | TGTGCCAGCAGTTCGACAGGTCCCGGGGAGCTGTTTTTT | CASSSTGPGELFF
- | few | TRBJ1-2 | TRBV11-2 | TGTGCCAGCAGCTTAGGGACAGTGAATGGCTACACCTTC | CASSLGTVNGYTF
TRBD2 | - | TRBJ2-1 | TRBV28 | TGTGCCAGCAGTTTCTCAAGCGGGAGGGAATCCAATGAGCAGTTCTTC | CASSFSSGRESNEQFF
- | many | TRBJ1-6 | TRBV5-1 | TGCGCCAGCAGCTTGGATGAGGTTCGATATTCACCCCTCCACTTT | CASSLDEVRYSPLHF
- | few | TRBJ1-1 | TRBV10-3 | TGTGCCATCAGGAGAGAAACCGAAGCTTTCTTT | CAIRRETEAFF
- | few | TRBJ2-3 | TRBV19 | TGTGCCAGTAGTATAGAAGATACGCAGTATTTT | CASSIEDTQYF
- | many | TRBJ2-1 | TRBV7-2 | TGTGCCAGCAGCTTAGAGGAGCCTAGCCTCCGAGATCAGTTCTTC | CASSLEEPSLRDQFF
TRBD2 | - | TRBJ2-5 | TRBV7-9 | TGTGCCAGCATCAGCGGGAGAGGGAGCGAGACCCAGTACTTC | CASISGRGSETQYF
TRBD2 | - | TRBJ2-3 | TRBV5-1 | TGCGCCAGCAGCACGGGAGCGGGAGGAGGGACAGATACGCAGTATTTT | CASSTGAGGGTDTQYF
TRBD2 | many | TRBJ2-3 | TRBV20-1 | TGCAGTGCTCCTGGCGGGACTAGCGGGACTAGCACAGATACGCAGTATTTT | CSAPGGTSGTSTDTQYF
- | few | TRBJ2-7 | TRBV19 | TGTGCCAGTAGGGAACCCCGGTTGGAGCAGTACTTC | CASREPRLEQYF
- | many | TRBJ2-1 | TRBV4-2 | TGTGCCAGCAGCCAAGATAGTGGGACCCAGCAGTTCTTC | CASSQDSGTQQFF
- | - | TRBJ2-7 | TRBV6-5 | TGTGCCAGCAGTTACTCGATAGGTGGTCAGTCCTACGAGCAGTACTTC | CASSYSIGGQSYEQYF
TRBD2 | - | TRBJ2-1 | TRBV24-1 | TGTGCCACCAGTGTTTCCGGGACTAGCGGCTCTGGTGAGCAGTTCTTC | CATSVSGTSGSGEQFF
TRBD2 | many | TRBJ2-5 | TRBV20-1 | TGCAGTGCTAGAGATAAGCGGGAGGCACAAGAGACCCAGTACTTC | CSARDKREAQETQYF
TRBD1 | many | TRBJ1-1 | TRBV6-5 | TGTGCCAGCAGTTACTCATACAGGGGGATGAACACTGAAGCTTTCTTT | CASSYSYRGMNTEAFF
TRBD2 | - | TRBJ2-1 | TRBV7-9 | TGTGCCAGCAGCCCAAGGGGAGCGGGAGGAACCTACAATGAGCAGTTCTTC | CASSPRGAGGTYNEQFF
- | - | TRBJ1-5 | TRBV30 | TGTGCCTGGGCGCAGGGGAATCAGCCCCAGCATTTT | CAWAQGNQPQHF
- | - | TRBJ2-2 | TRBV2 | TGTGCCAGCAGACCTGGGAGTAACACCGGGGAGCTGTTTTTT | CASRPGSNTGELFF
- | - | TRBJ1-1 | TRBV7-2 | TGTGCCAGCAGCTTTAGAACCCTCGGCACTGAAGCTTTCTTT | CASSFRTLGTEAFF
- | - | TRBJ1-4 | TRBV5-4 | TGTGCCAGCAGCATGCGGGACTCACCGGGTATTGAAAAACTGTTTTTT | CASSMRDSPGIEKLFF
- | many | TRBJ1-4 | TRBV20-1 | TGCAGTGCGCAACCAGGGGAAGATAATGAAAAACTGTTTTTT | CSAQPGEDNEKLFF
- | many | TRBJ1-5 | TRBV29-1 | TGCAGCGTAGGTGACCCCGGGCTCGGTGAGTCCCAGCATTTT | CSVGDPGLGESQHF
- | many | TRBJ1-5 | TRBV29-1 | TGCAGCGTTTCTCAGGGGAATCAGCCCCAGCATTTT | CSVSQGNQPQHF
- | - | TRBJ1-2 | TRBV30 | TGTGCCTGGAGTATCCACACCTATGGCTACACCTTC | CAWSIHTYGYTF
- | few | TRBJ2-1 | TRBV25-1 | TGTGCCAGCAGTGGGGGATGGGGGAATGAGCAGTTCTTC | CASSGGWGNEQFF
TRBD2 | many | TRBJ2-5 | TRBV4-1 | TGCGCCAGCAGCCGTGTACATGTGCGGGAGGGGACCCAGTACTTC | CASSRVHVREGTQYF
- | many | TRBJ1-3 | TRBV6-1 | TGTGCCAGCGTGGCAGCCCACTCTGGAAACACCATATATTTT | CASVAAHSGNTIYF
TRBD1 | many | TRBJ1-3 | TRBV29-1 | TGCAGCGTTGCCAGAACGACAGGGAACGGAAACACCATATATTTT | CSVARTTGNGNTIYF
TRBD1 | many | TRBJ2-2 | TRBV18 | TGTGCCAGTCGACAGGGGAGCACCGGGGAGCTGTTTTTT | CASRQGSTGELFF
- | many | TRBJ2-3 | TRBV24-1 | TGTGCCACCAGTGACCCACGGGCAGGTTGGACAGATACGCAGTATTTT | CATSDPRAGWTDTQYF